The rows below give T cell receptor beta chains drawn from one sample of a study of chemoradiotherapy in HPV16-positive cancers. Measured with immunoSEQ multiplex PCR; TCRdb has only the in-frame clones, and not every one. The table records about 6,600 clones, around 90% of them present only once. The sequencing used blood, collected from a patient who underwent chemoradiotherapy. Receptors were obtained from a human donor with HPV-associated anogenital cancer. Each CDR3 is given with its conserved first and last residue. A D gene is named only where the DNA matches it firmly. Size tells how often a clone was seen (once, few, many) or the class of an expanded clone, and some rows leave it out.

-,TRBJ1-2,once,TRBV5-4,CASSLLVQGPTEHGYTF,TGTGCCAGCAGCTTGCTAGTTCAGGGCCCGACCGAACATGGCTACACCTTC
TRBD1,TRBJ2-2,-,TRBV4-3,CASSQEGGQGTGELFF,TGCGCCAGCAGCCAAGAAGGGGGACAGGGGACCGGGGAGCTGTTTTTT
TRBD1,TRBJ1-1,-,TRBV7-2,CASSRGQGSGAFF,TGTGCCAGCAGCCGGGGACAGGGGAGTGGAGCTTTCTTT
TRBD1,TRBJ2-1,-,TRBV7-2,CASSGRDRVSYNEQFF,TGTGCCAGCAGCGGCCGGGACAGGGTCTCCTACAATGAGCAGTTCTTC
-,TRBJ1-5,-,TRBV28,CASSRNYQPQHF,TGTGCCAGCAGTCGGAATTATCAGCCCCAGCATTTT
TRBD2,TRBJ2-7,once,TRBV5-1,CASSRGSTEHEQYF,TGCGCCAGCAGCCGCGGGAGTACGGAGCACGAGCAGTACTTC
TRBD1,TRBJ1-6,-,TRBV19,CASSTSSGQGRNSPLHF,TGTGCCAGTAGTACGAGCTCGGGACAGGGGCGGAATTCACCCCTCCACTTT
-,TRBJ2-1,-,TRBV11-2,CASSLDRVNEQFF,TGTGCCAGCAGCTTAGACAGGGTCAATGAGCAGTTCTTC
TRBD1,TRBJ1-1,once,TRBV14,CASSPRQGAKTEAFF,TGTGCCAGCAGCCCCCGACAGGGGGCAAAGACTGAAGCTTTCTTT
TRBD1,TRBJ2-5,-,TRBV7-2,CASSQQPQTGTGETQYF,TGTGCCAGCAGCCAGCAGCCCCAGACAGGGACGGGAGAGACCCAGTACTTC
TRBD2,TRBJ2-5,-,TRBV5-1,CASSPWGGKGETQYF,TGCGCCAGCAGCCCCTGGGGGGGTAAGGGAGAGACCCAGTACTTC
-,TRBJ2-7,few,TRBV7-2,CASRNRSRLEQYF,TGTGCCAGCAGGAATAGAAGCCGGTTGGAGCAGTACTTC
-,TRBJ1-3,-,TRBV15,CATGGIGETGNTIYF,TGTGCCACCGGGGGAATAGGGGAGACTGGAAACACCATATATTTT
-,TRBJ2-6,-,TRBV4-1,CASSQELQTSGANVLTF,TGCGCCAGCAGCCAAGAACTCCAGACGTCTGGGGCCAACGTCCTGACTTTC
-,TRBJ2-7,few,TRBV9,CASSVEGTHFDEQYF,TGTGCCAGCAGCGTAGAAGGGACACACTTCGACGAGCAGTACTTC
TRBD1,TRBJ2-7,-,TRBV27,CASSLLSSDRSSYEQYF,TGTGCCAGCAGTTTATTGAGCTCGGACAGGAGCTCCTACGAGCAGTACTTC
-,TRBJ1-2,-,TRBV28,CASSLVKGANYGYTF,TGTGCCAGCAGTTTAGTTAAAGGGGCTAACTATGGCTACACCTTC
TRBD1,TRBJ1-4,-,TRBV4-3,CASSLEGQGNEKLFF,TGCGCCAGCAGCCTCGAGGGACAGGGGAATGAAAAACTGTTTTTT
-,TRBJ2-1,-,TRBV19,CASSIERGRDNEQFF,TGTGCCAGTAGTATAGAGCGGGGGCGGGACAATGAGCAGTTCTTC
-,TRBJ2-6,-,TRBV19,CASTTPLPSGANVLTF,TGTGCCAGCACCACGCCACTGCCCTCTGGGGCCAACGTCCTGACTTTC
-,TRBJ1-2,-,TRBV6-1,CASSMVQGYTF,TGTGCCAGCAGTATGGTTCAGGGCTACACCTTC
TRBD1,TRBJ2-4,-,TRBV19,CASSSRQGRNIQYF,TGTGCCAGTAGTTCCCGACAGGGGAGAAACATTCAGTACTTC
TRBD1,TRBJ2-7,once,TRBV6-5,CASSRQGLEQYF,TGTGCCAGCAGTCGACAGGGGTTGGAGCAGTACTTC
-,TRBJ1-1,-,TRBV27,CASSLQGQVNTEAFF,TGTGCCAGCAGCCTACAGGGTCAGGTGAACACTGAAGCTTTCTTT
-,TRBJ1-2,-,TRBV5-1,CASSFDSYGYTF,TGCGCCAGCAGCTTCGACTCCTATGGCTACACCTTC
-,TRBJ1-2,-,TRBV6-1,CASSDRAGYGYTF,TGTGCCAGCAGTGACAGGGCGGGCTATGGCTACACCTTC
-,TRBJ1-2,once,TRBV28,CATLLGNYGYTF,TGTGCCACCTTATTAGGAAACTATGGCTACACCTTC
-,TRBJ2-7,-,TRBV7-9,CASSDQDRSSYEQYF,TGTGCCAGCAGCGACCAGGACCGTAGCTCCTACGAGCAGTACTTC
TRBD1,TRBJ2-1,-,TRBV5-4,CASSPTGASPWEQFF,TGTGCCAGCAGCCCTACAGGGGCCTCCCCTTGGGAGCAGTTCTTC
-,TRBJ2-7,-,TRBV5-6,CASSLLQGGSYEQYF,TGTGCCAGCAGCTTGTTGCAGGGGGGCTCCTACGAGCAGTACTTC
-,TRBJ1-5,-,TRBV28,CASSFGGYRAGQPQHF,TGTGCCAGCAGTTTTGGGGGTTACAGGGCGGGTCAGCCCCAGCATTTT
-,TRBJ2-7,once,TRBV7-2,CASSLGSGINEQYF,TGTGCCAGCAGCTTAGGGTCCGGGATAAACGAGCAGTACTTC
TRBD1,TRBJ2-2,-,TRBV5-8,CASSRGQVNTGELFF,TGTGCCAGCAGCCGCGGACAGGTTAACACCGGGGAGCTGTTTTTT
-,TRBJ1-2,once,TRBV9,CASSVDVRGAPYGYTF,TGTGCCAGCAGCGTAGACGTGAGAGGCGCTCCTTATGGCTACACCTTC
TRBD2,TRBJ2-1,-,TRBV28,CASSLWDGREDNEQFF,TGTGCCAGCAGTTTATGGGATGGGCGGGAGGACAATGAGCAGTTCTTC
TRBD2,TRBJ2-3,-,TRBV7-2,CASSWTSGGFRDTQYF,TGTGCCAGCAGCTGGACTAGCGGGGGGTTTCGGGATACGCAGTATTTT
-,TRBJ2-2,-,TRBV5-1,CASSLIQWGRTGELFF,TGCGCCAGCAGCTTGATTCAGTGGGGTAGGACCGGGGAGCTGTTTTTT
TRBD2,TRBJ2-5,-,TRBV18,CASSPGLAPETQYF,TGTGCCAGCTCACCGGGACTAGCCCCCGAGACCCAGTACTTC
TRBD1,TRBJ2-7,few,TRBV7-9,CASSFRQGWDEQYF,TGTGCCAGCAGCTTTCGACAGGGATGGGACGAGCAGTACTTC
TRBD1,TRBJ1-4,-,TRBV18,CASSRDRANNEKLFF,TGTGCCAGCTCACGCGACAGGGCGAATAATGAAAAACTGTTTTTT
-,TRBJ1-4,-,TRBV10-2,CASSESGDSNEKLFF,TGCGCCAGCAGTGAGTCGGGGGACTCTAATGAAAAACTGTTTTTT
TRBD1,TRBJ1-2,-,TRBV15,CATSSQGSQGGTF,TGTGCCACCAGCTCACAGGGGTCTCAGGGAGGCACCTTC
-,TRBJ2-2,-,TRBV11-3,CASSLVTGRAAGELFF,TGTGCCAGCAGCTTAGTAACAGGCAGGGCCGCCGGGGAGCTGTTTTTT
-,TRBJ2-6,-,TRBV19,CASSILRDSGANVLTF,TGTGCCAGTAGTATTCTTCGGGACTCTGGGGCCAACGTCCTGACTTTC
-,TRBJ2-7,-,TRBV2,CASSEVYEQYF,TGTGCCAGCAGTGAAGTCTACGAGCAGTACTTC
-,TRBJ2-5,-,TRBV4-3,CASSQWGGRGETQYF,TGCGCCAGCAGCCAATGGGGGGGGCGGGGAGAGACCCAGTACTTC
-,TRBJ1-1,-,TRBV5-4,CASSLGGSRWGIF,TGTGCCAGCAGCTTGGGGGGTAGCAGGTGGGGAATCTTT
TRBD2,TRBJ2-5,once,TRBV7-9,CASIGTRIQETQYF,TGTGCCAGCATCGGGACTAGGATCCAAGAGACCCAGTACTTC
-,TRBJ1-2,-,TRBV28,CASSSSGGLLYGYTF,TGTGCCAGCAGTTCTTCCGGGGGCTTACTCTATGGCTACACCTTC
TRBD1,TRBJ1-1,once,TRBV29-1,CSERQGRNTEAFF,TGCAGCGAAAGACAGGGAAGGAACACTGAAGCTTTCTTT
TRBD2,TRBJ2-7,-,TRBV28,CASSPTSGSSYEQYF,TGTGCCAGCAGTCCAACTAGCGGTAGCTCCTACGAGCAGTACTTC
TRBD1,TRBJ1-4,once,TRBV6-5,CASRTGGEKLFF,TGTGCCAGCAGGACAGGGGGGGAAAAACTGTTTTTT
-,TRBJ2-2,-,TRBV6-5,CASSPLLGGPGELFF,TGTGCCAGCAGTCCATTATTGGGGGGGCCCGGGGAGCTGTTTTTT
-,TRBJ2-1,once,TRBV28,CASSLFGSYNEQFF,TGTGCCAGCAGTCTATTTGGCTCCTACAATGAGCAGTTCTTC
TRBD1,TRBJ2-1,-,TRBV11-3,CASSLVATGYNEQFF,TGTGCCAGCAGCTTAGTGGCGACAGGGTACAATGAGCAGTTCTTC
-,TRBJ2-1,-,TRBV11-3,CASSLTQVYNEQFF,TGTGCCAGCAGCTTAACCCAGGTCTACAATGAGCAGTTCTTC
-,TRBJ1-1,-,TRBV28,CASSLLGRTEAFF,TGTGCCAGCAGTTTGCTAGGTCGGACTGAAGCTTTCTTT